The clone carrying this TCR beta chain was counted at least ten times. This record belongs to a study of regulatory T cells in long-lasting Graves disease. Time point denoted: newly diagnosed GD, antithyroid drugs for less than 3 months. Extracted RNA from PBMCs served as the source of the TCR library. For TCR beta, libraries came from iRepertoire HTBI primers and Arm-PCR of CDR3 regions. TCRdb reprocessed the multiplex PCR reads with MiXCR, giving one entry per CDR3 protein. The sample consists of 200,000 to 300,000 distinct CDR3 sequences, 20% of them appearing once. V was pared by 1 base and J by 7 bases, with 8 bases between. The CDR3 length is 12 residues.

This TCR was sampled from a female donor with Graves disease. The input for sequencing was peripheral blood mononuclear cells (PBMCs), taken at new diagnosis, from a patient treated with antithyroid drugs. The rearrangement links TRBV12-3 or TRBV12-4 to TRBJ2-7, with D perhaps TRBD2 (5 bases). The CDR3 reads CASSLGGEEQYF. The CDR3 DNA reads TGTGCCAGCAGTTTAGGGGGAGAGGAGCAGTACTTC.